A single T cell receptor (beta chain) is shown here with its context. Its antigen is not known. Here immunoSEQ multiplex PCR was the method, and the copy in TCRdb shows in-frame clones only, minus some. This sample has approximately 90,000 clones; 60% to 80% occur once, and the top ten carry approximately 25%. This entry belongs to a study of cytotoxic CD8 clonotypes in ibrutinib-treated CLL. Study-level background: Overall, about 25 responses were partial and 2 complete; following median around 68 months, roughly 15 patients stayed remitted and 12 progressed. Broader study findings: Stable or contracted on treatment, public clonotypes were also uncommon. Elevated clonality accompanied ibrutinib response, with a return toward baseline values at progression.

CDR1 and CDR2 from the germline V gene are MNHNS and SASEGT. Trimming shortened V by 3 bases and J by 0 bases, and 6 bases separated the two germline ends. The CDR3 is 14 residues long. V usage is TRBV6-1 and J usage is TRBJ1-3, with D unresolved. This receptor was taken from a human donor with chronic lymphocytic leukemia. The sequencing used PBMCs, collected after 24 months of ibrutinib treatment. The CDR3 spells CASSDGISGNTIYF. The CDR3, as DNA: TGTGCCAGCAGTGACGGCATCTCTGGAAACACCATATATTTT.